Listed here are 10 T cell receptor beta chains from one sample, sequenced in a study of cytomegalovirus exposure and HLA in healthy donors. With 60 Vbeta and 13 Jbeta primers, the PCR was carried out. The repertoire was sequenced with immunoSEQ multiplex PCR; TCRdb's copy has only in-frame clones and lacks some. The sample consists of about 110,000 clones, 65% to 85% of them appearing once. The sample was PBMCs. The receptors here all came from a man aged 25-45 years in good health and CMV-seropositive.

This chain joins TRBV7-3 and TRBJ1-1, with TRBD1 matching 7 bases. The CDR3 consists of 13 residues. CDR1 is SGHTA and CDR2 is FQGTGA in the germline V gene. Trimming took 6 bases from V and 4 from J; bases not matched to a gene: 5. Here the CDR3 reads CASSFDRVTEAFF. CDR3 DNA sequence: TGTGCCAGCAGTTTTGACAGGGTCACTGAAGCTTTCTTT.

For this clone: Germline is not matched at one junction end, which may reflect a read error. The chain couples TRBV7-2 to TRBJ1-3; 7 bases fit TRBD1. The CDR3 runs 14 residues. Per the germline V gene, CDR1 is SGHTA and CDR2 is FQGNSA. Here the CDR3 reads CASMRGQSGNAIYF. In nucleotides, the CDR3 is TGTGCCAGCATGAGGGGGCAATCTGGAAACGCCATATATTTT.

The chain links TRBV5-6 to TRBJ2-7, with D possibly matching TRBD2 (6 bases). Trimming removed 0 bases from V and 4 bases from J, with 14 bases in between. This CDR3 has 15 amino acids. Germline V gene data show CDR1 as SGHDT and CDR2 as YYEEEE. CDR3 bases: TGTGCCAGCAGCTTGGGACCGGGAGAAGTGTACGAGCAGTACTTC. Protein sequence: CASSLGPGEVYEQYF.

This rearrangement joins TRBV13 to TRBJ1-2; D perhaps matches TRBD1 (5 bases). Germline V CDR1 and CDR2: PRHDT, FYEKMQ (reference sequence). V lost 0 bases and J 6 bases, leaving 8 bases between the germline ends. CDR3 length equals 13 residues. This CDR3 reads CASSLGPGDGYTF. The CDR3 DNA sequence: TGTGCCAGCAGCTTAGGCCCGGGGGATGGCTACACCTTC.

The chain recombines TRBV13 with TRBJ2-2, with 11 bases fitting TRBD2. This CDR3 is 19 amino acids long. After removal of 5 bases from V and 5 bases from J, the junction contained 16 bases not matched to a gene. Germline V gene lookup returns CDR1 PRHDT and CDR2 FYEKMQ (reference sequence). CDR3 DNA: TGTGCCAGCAGCAACCATTATTCCGGGACTAGCGGCGAAACCGGGGAGCTGTTTTTT. Translated, it gives CASSNHYSGTSGETGELFF. The variable domain in full, completed from reference TRBV13 and TRBJ2-2, reads AAGVIQSPRHLIKEKRETATLKCYPIPRHDTVYWYQQGPGQDPQFLISFYEKMQSDKGSIPDRFSAQQFSDYHSELNMSSLELGDSALYFCASSNHYSGTSGETGELFFGEGSRLTVL.

The chain combines TRBV19 with TRBJ1-2; 10 bases map to TRBD1. The ends lost 11 bases at V and 6 bases at J; junction bases unmatched: 9. This CDR3 contains 13 residues. The germline V gene encodes CDR1 LNHDA and CDR2 SQIVND (reference sequence). The DNA for the CDR3 is TGTGCCGGCCGGGACAGGGGAGACAATGGCTACACCTTC. Translating it yields CAGRDRGDNGYTF. The entire variable domain, with the rest obtained from reference TRBV19 and TRBJ1-2, is as follows: DGGITQSPKYLFRKEGQNVTLSCEQNLNHDAMYWYRQDPGQGLRLIYYSQIVNDFQKGDIAEGYSVSREKKESFPLTVTSAQKNPTAFYLCAGRDRGDNGYTFGSGTRLTVV.

The chain has TRBV5-6 and TRBJ2-7; 12 nucleotides agree with TRBD2. The ends lost 2 bases at V and 3 bases at J; junction bases unmatched: 3. The CDR3 runs 15 residues. Germline V gene sequence: CDR1 SGHDT, CDR2 YYEEEE. The CDR3 sequence: CASSFPTSGGYEQYF. The DNA for the CDR3 is TGTGCCAGCAGCTTTCCGACTAGCGGGGGCTACGAGCAGTACTTC.

V and J are TRBV30 and TRBJ1-1; 8 nucleotides line up with TRBD1. The CDR3 runs 15 residues. V trimming: 1 base; J trimming: 0 bases; junction bases outside the gene matches: 4. CDR1 is GTSNPN and CDR2 is SVGIG in the germline V gene (reference sequence). This chain's CDR3 is CAWSAGTGLNTEAFF. In DNA form, the CDR3 reads TGTGCCTGGAGTGCCGGGACAGGACTGAACACTGAAGCTTTCTTT.

Concerning this clone: The junction departs from the called germline gene at one end, perhaps through a read error. This CDR3 is also generated by other DNA sequences in the sample. The chain recombines TRBV27 with TRBJ2-7, with D perhaps matching TRBD2 (5 bases). The CDR3 has 13 residues. From germline, CDR1 is MNHEY and CDR2 SMNVEV (reference sequence). The DNA of the CDR3 is TGTGCCAGCAGTTTCGGGATCTCTTACGAACAGTACTTC. It translates to CASSFGISYEQYF.

This clone was observed a single time. This sequence joins TRBV29-1 and TRBJ1-1, with D perhaps matching TRBD1 (6 bases). Trimming left V 6 bases short and J 5 bases short, with 10 bases between. The V gene's germline CDR1 is SQVTM and CDR2 ANQGSEA. The CDR3 has 11 amino acids. In DNA, the CDR3 is TGCAGCGTACGGACAGAGACTGAAGCTTTCTTT. Protein product: CSVRTETEAFF.